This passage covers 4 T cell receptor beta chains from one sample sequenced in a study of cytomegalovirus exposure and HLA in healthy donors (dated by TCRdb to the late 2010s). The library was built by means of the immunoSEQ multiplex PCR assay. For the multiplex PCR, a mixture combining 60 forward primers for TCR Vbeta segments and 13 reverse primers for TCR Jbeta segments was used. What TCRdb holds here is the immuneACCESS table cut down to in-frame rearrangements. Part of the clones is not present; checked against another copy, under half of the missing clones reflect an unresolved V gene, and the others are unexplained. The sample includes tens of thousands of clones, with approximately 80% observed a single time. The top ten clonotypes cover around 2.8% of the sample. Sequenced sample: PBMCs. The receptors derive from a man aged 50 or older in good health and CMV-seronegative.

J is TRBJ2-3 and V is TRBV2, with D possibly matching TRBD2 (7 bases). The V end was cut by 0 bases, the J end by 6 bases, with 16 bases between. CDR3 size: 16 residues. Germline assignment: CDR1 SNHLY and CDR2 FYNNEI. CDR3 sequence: CASSEAGGPDSDTQYF. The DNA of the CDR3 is TGTGCCAGCAGTGAAGCGGGGGGGCCCGATTCGGATACGCAGTATTTT.

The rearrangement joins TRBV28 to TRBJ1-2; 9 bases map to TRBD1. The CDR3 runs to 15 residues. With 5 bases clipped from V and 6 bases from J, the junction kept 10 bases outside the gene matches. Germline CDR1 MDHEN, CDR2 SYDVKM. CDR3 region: CASSPYGGTGHGYTF. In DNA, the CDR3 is TGTGCCAGCAGTCCATATGGGGGGACAGGGCATGGCTACACCTTC.

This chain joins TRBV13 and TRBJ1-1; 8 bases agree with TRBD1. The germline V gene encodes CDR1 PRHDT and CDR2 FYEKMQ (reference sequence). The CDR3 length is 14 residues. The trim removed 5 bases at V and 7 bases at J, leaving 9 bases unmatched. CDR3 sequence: CASSDTITGGEAFF. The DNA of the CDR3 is TGTGCCAGCAGCGACACTATCACAGGGGGTGAAGCTTTCTTT.

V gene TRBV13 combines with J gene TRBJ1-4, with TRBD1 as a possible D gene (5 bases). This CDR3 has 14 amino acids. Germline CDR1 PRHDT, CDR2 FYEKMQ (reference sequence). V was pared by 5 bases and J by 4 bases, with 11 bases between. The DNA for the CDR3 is TGTGCCAGCAGCCACCTCCAGGGTAATGAAAAACTGTTTTTT. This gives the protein CASSHLQGNEKLFF. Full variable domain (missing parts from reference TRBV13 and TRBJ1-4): AAGVIQSPRHLIKEKRETATLKCYPIPRHDTVYWYQQGPGQDPQFLISFYEKMQSDKGSIPDRFSAQQFSDYHSELNMSSLELGDSALYFCASSHLQGNEKLFFGSGTQLSVL.